This T cell receptor (beta chain) comes out of a study of regulatory T cells in long-lasting Graves disease. The time point denotes: newly diagnosed GD, antithyroid drugs for less than 3 months. After RNA was extracted from PBMCs, the TCR library was made from it. An endocrinology department located in Xi'an, China, was where the patients came from. This clonotype came up many times. What it recognizes is unknown. Germline and junction disagree at one end, which may indicate a read error. Study findings and constraints: Accuracy could have been hurt by small sample size.

Construction of TCR beta libraries relied on iRepertoire HTBI primers and on Arm-PCR targeting CDR3 regions. TCRdb fed the multiplex PCR reads into MiXCR, producing one record per CDR3 protein. The sample includes fewer than 450,000 distinct CDR3 sequences, about 15% seen only once; the top ten take approximately 7.6%. Germline assignment: CDR1 GTSNPN and CDR2 SVGIG (reference sequence). The CDR3 is 11 amino acids. The data also belong to a second study, concerning T cells in Graves' hyperthyroidism and ophthalmopathy. This second report adds: Each patient was aged 18 to 65 and had newly diagnosed hyperthyroidism of under 2 months' duration.

The clonotype originates from a woman between 40 and 55 years old with Graves disease. This material consisted of peripheral blood mononuclear cells (PBMCs), taken at new diagnosis, from a patient treated with antithyroid drugs. This rearrangement joins TRBV30 to TRBJ1-1, with D hard to call. This chain's CDR3 is CALSMNTEAFF. The CDR3 nucleotides are TGTGCCTTGAGTATGAACACTGAAGCTTTCTTT.